The next 10 T cell receptor beta chains were all read from a single sample in a study of Graves' ophthalmopathy and Graves' hyperthyroidism (dated 2018 in TCRdb). These reads were obtained on an Illumina HiSeq 2000. For repertoire sequencing, the TCR beta CDR3 regions were amplified from RNA transcripts. HTBI primers and the Qiagen OneStep RT-PCR kit were used in a first-round RT-PCR, which was followed by a second-round multiplex PCR, size selection and purification. TCRdb trimmed public reads at Q25 via fastp, called clones via MiXCR and kept in-frame beta chains. Here each entry gathers all rows of one CDR3 protein and keeps the most common genes and DNA. Counted in this sample were some 160,000 distinct CDR3 sequences; around 39% of them appeared once. Together, the top ten hold around 8.9% of the sample. Sequenced sample: peripheral blood. The receptor set was obtained from a man younger than 45 with Graves' ophthalmopathy. Donor details come from another sample of the same person, matched by shared clones.

This clonotype came up many times. The rearrangement uses TRBV30 and TRBJ2-7; a possible D gene is TRBD1 (6 bases). This CDR3 is 12 amino acids long. In germline, CDR1 is GTSNPN, CDR2 SVGIG (reference sequence). The V gene lost 1 base and the J gene lost 4 bases, with 8 bases spanning the gap. Here the CDR3 reads CAWSEGEYEQYF. CDR3 bases: TGTGCCTGGAGTGAGGGGGAATACGAGCAGTACTTC. The whole variable domain, filled in from reference TRBV30 and TRBJ2-7, reads SQTIHQWPATLVQPVGSPLSLECTVEGTSNPNLYWYRQAAGRGLQLLFYSVGIGQISSEVPQNLSASRPQDRQFILSSKKLLLSDSGFYLCAWSEGEYEQYFGPGTRLTVT.

This clonotype was seen at least ten times. The rearrangement joins TRBV6-1 to TRBJ2-7; 9 bases align to TRBD1. CDR3 length: 14 residues. Germline CDR1 reads MNHNS; CDR2 reads SASEGT. J gave up 3 bases and V 4 bases, and 4 bases lay outside the gene matches. The CDR3 region has the DNA TGTGCCAGCAGTGCACAGGGGGCGGTCTACGAGCAGTACTTC. Translating gives CASSAQGAVYEQYF.

This clonotype was detected ten times or more. This chain links TRBV28 with TRBJ1-1; D might be TRBD1 (6 bases). The length of the CDR3 is 12 residues. Trimming removed 5 bases at V and 9 bases at J, with 13 bases between. Germline CDR1 is MDHEN and CDR2 is SYDVKM. CDR3 sequence: CASSPRQDQAFF. For the CDR3, the DNA is TGTGCCAGCAGTCCCCGACAGGACCAAGCTTTCTTT.

This clonotype was counted at least ten times. The chain uses TRBV2 and TRBJ1-3; the D gene is possibly TRBD1 (5 bases). The germline V gene encodes CDR1 SNHLY and CDR2 FYNNEI. The CDR3 is made up of 14 amino acids. Trimming pared 9 bases from V and 4 bases from J, leaving 16 bases between. The CDR3 region is CARAWDVTGNTIYF. CDR3 in DNA: TGTGCCAGGGCCTGGGACGTTACCGGAAACACCATATATTTT.

This clonotype came up many times. The V gene is TRBV28, the J gene TRBJ2-2; possibly TRBD1 for D (6 bases). The V and J ends lost 6 bases and 2 bases respectively, with 13 bases between them. The germline V gene has CDR1 MDHEN and CDR2 SYDVKM. CDR3 length: 15 residues. The CDR3 DNA reads TGTGCCAGCAGATCGAGCAGGGGAAACACCGGGGAGCTGTTTTTT. It specifies CASRSSRGNTGELFF. Looking up the rest from reference TRBV28 and TRBJ2-2 gives the full variable domain: DVKVTQSSRYLVKRTGEKVFLECVQDMDHENMFWYRQDPGLGLRLIYFSYDVKMKEKGDIPEGYSVSREKKERFSLILESASTNQTSMYLCASRSSRGNTGELFFGEGSRLTVL.

This clonotype was found many times. The chain employs TRBV6-2 or TRBV6-3 and TRBJ2-5; either TRBD1 or TRBD2 may fit D (6 bases each). V lost 6 bases and J 5 bases, leaving 22 bases between the germline ends. This CDR3 is built from 16 residues. The germline CDR1 and CDR2 sequences are MNHEY and SVGEGT. CDR3: CASRYTGSAGIETQYF. The DNA of the CDR3 is TGTGCCAGCAGATATACAGGGTCCGCGGGGATTGAGACCCAGTACTTC.

This clonotype was found many times. The junction shows a germline mismatch at one end, possibly a read error. The CDR3 DNA reads TGTGCCAGCAGTGAAGAACTGGGCTACGAGCGGTACTTC. Translation: CASSEELGYERYF. The chain recombines TRBV25-1 with TRBJ2-7; no reliable D call. Germline CDR1 reads MGHDK; CDR2 reads SYGVNS. This CDR3 spans 13 amino acids.

The V and J genes are TRBV5-1 and TRBJ2-7; TRBD2 might be the D (6 bases). This CDR3 is built from 15 residues. V shed 1 base and J shed 3 bases, with 14 bases lying between them. The germline gives CDR1 SGHRS, CDR2 YFSETQ. The CDR3 DNA sequence: TGCGCCAGCAGCTTGCGACCTAGCGAGAACTACGAGCAGTACTTC. Encoded protein: CASSLRPSENYEQYF.

This sequence joins TRBV6-2 or TRBV6-3 and TRBJ2-2, with TRBD1 matching 11 bases. CDR1 MNHEY and CDR2 SVGEGT come from the germline V gene. CDR3 size: 15 residues. V dropped 6 bases and J dropped 7; count of bases not matched to a gene: 7. The CDR3: CASRDGQGAFGELFF. CDR3 nucleotides: TGTGCCAGCAGAGATGGACAGGGGGCGTTCGGGGAGCTGTTTTTT.

This clonotype was detected many times. The V and J genes are TRBV6-5 and TRBJ2-1; D remains unclear. Trimming took off 0 bases at V and 1 base at J, with 16 bases between the two ends. The CDR3 is 18 amino acids. The germline gives CDR1 MNHEY, CDR2 SVGAGI. The CDR3 region is CASSYSPPPSTSYNEQFF. CDR3 bases: TGTGCCAGCAGTTACTCCCCTCCCCCCAGTACATCCTACAATGAGCAGTTCTTC.